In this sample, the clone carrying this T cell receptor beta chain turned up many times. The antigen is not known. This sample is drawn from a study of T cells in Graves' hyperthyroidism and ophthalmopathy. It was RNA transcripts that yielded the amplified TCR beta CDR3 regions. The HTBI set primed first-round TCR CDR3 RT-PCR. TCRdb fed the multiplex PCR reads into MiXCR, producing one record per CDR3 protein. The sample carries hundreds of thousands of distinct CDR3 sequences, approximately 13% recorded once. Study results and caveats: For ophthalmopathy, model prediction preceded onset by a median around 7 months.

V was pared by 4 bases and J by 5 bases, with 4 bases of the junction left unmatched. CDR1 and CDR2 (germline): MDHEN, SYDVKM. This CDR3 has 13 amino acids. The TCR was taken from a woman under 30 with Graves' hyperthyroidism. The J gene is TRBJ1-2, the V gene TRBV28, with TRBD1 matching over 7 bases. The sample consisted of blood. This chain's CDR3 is CASSSLQGYGYTF. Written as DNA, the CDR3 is TGTGCCAGCAGTTCCCTACAGGGGTATGGCTACACCTTC.